A selection of T cell receptor beta chains follows, all from one sample in a study of blood T cell repertoires in COVID-19. Produced via immunoSEQ multiplex PCR; TCRdb's table is partial and in-frame only. The sample carries about 130,000 clones, over 80% recorded once. The specimen sequenced was peripheral blood. The receptors derive from a middle-aged man with active or convalescent COVID-19. The CDR3 runs from the conserved cysteine through the conserved F or W. The D gene is left open where the match is weak. Not all rows give a size; the values are once, few, many and, for expanded clones, a class.

TRBV7-9	14	TRBJ1-1	NA	TRBD1	TGTGCCAGCAGCCCGACAGGGTTGAACACTGAAGCTTTCTTT	CASSPTGLNTEAFF
TRBV29-1	13	TRBJ1-4	NA	NA	TGCAGCGTGATCAGGGGAGGGGATGAAAAACTGTTTTTT	CSVIRGGDEKLFF
TRBV25-1	11	TRBJ2-7	NA	NA	TGTGCCAGCAGGGGACACTACGAGCAGTACTTC	CASRGHYEQYF
TRBV12-5	15	TRBJ1-5	NA	NA	TGTGCTAGTGGTTCAAGTACAGGTTCCCATCAGCCCCAGCATTTT	CASGSSTGSHQPQHF
TRBV14	15	TRBJ2-7	NA	NA	TGTGCCAGCAGCCAAGTCTCAGGCAGAGCCTACGAGCAGTACTTC	CASSQVSGRAYEQYF
TRBV5-8	16	TRBJ1-5	NA	NA	TGTGCCAGCAGCACTCCCCCCTGGGCTCGCAATCAGCCCCAGCATTTT	CASSTPPWARNQPQHF
TRBV5-6	16	TRBJ2-5	NA	TRBD1	TGTGCCAGCAGCTTTTTCAGGACAGGGGGTTTAGAGACCCAGTACTTC	CASSFFRTGGLETQYF
TRBV7-6	15	TRBJ1-4	NA	NA	TGTGCCAGCAGCCTAACCGGGAATTCGGATGAAAAACTGTTTTTT	CASSLTGNSDEKLFF
TRBV5-4	13	TRBJ2-3	NA	TRBD1	TGTGCCCAGGGGGGACAGGGCACAGATACGCAGTATTTT	CAQGGQGTDTQYF
TRBV11-1	14	TRBJ2-1	NA	TRBD2	TGTGCCAGCACCGGACTAGCGGGGGGGAATGAGCAGTTCTTC	CASTGLAGGNEQFF
TRBV5-1	15	TRBJ2-1	NA	TRBD2	TGCGCCAGTGGGCCCGACGGGGGGTCTTACAATGAGCAGTTCTTC	CASGPDGGSYNEQFF
TRBV19	15	TRBJ2-5	once	TRBD1	TGTGCCAGTAGAGCCGGGACAGGGTGGCAAGAGACCCAGTACTTC	CASRAGTGWQETQYF
TRBV6-2/TRBV6-3	14	TRBJ1-1	NA	NA	TGTGCCAGCAACCCGGGGGGGCCGGTTACTGAAGCTTTCTTT	CASNPGGPVTEAFF
TRBV6-5	11	TRBJ2-1	NA	NA	TGTGCCAGCAGTCCAGGGAATGAGCAGTTCTTC	CASSPGNEQFF
TRBV27	14	TRBJ2-5	NA	TRBD2	TGTGCCAGCAGGAGCGGGGGGATCCGGGAGACCCAGTACTTC	CASRSGGIRETQYF
TRBV5-1	16	TRBJ1-1	NA	TRBD1	TGCGCCAGCAGCCAGAGGACAGGGGGCGGTAACACTGAAGCTTTCTTT	CASSQRTGGGNTEAFF
TRBV9	15	TRBJ2-3	few	TRBD2	TGTGCCAGCAGCGTTATGGCGGGGGGGCCAGATACGCAGTATTTT	CASSVMAGGPDTQYF
TRBV11-2	14	TRBJ1-6	NA	NA	TGTGCCAGCAGCCCGAAGGGAGGAAGTTCACCCCTCCACTTT	CASSPKGGSSPLHF
TRBV2	14	TRBJ2-7	NA	NA	TGTGCCAGCAGTTCAGGACAGTACACCTACGAGCAGTACTTC	CASSSGQYTYEQYF
TRBV10-3	11	TRBJ2-7	NA	NA	TGTGCCATCAGCCCCCTCTACGAGCAGTACTTC	CAISPLYEQYF
TRBV7-2	12	TRBJ2-7	NA	NA	TGTGCCAGCAGCTTAGTTCGGTACGAGCAGTACTTC	CASSLVRYEQYF
TRBV7-2	16	TRBJ2-5	NA	TRBD2	TGTGCCAGCAGCTTAGGTATAGCGGGGGGGCAAGAGACCCAGTACTTC	CASSLGIAGGQETQYF
TRBV30	16	TRBJ1-5	NA	TRBD1	TGTGCCTGGAGCGCCGTCCGGGGACAGGGGGCTCAGCCCCAGCATTTT	CAWSAVRGQGAQPQHF
TRBV2	15	TRBJ1-3	NA	TRBD1	TGTGCCAGCAGGGGAACAGGGGTTGCTGGAAACACCATATATTTT	CASRGTGVAGNTIYF
TRBV4-1	19	TRBJ1-5	NA	TRBD1	TGCGCCAGCAGCCACCCGACAGGGGCGACCAAAGGGGGCAATCAGCCCCAGCATTTT	CASSHPTGATKGGNQPQHF
TRBV5-1	15	TRBJ2-5	NA	TRBD1	TGCGCCAGCAGAACCGGGACAGGGGGCGAAGAGACCCAGTACTTC	CASRTGTGGEETQYF
TRBV9	18	TRBJ1-5	once	NA	TGTGCCAGCAGCGTGAGATTCCTTTTGACAGTGGACAATCAGCCCCAGCATTTT	CASSVRFLLTVDNQPQHF
TRBV19	17	TRBJ1-5	NA	TRBD1	TGTGCCAGTAGTATTGCACAGGGGGCTTATAGCAATCAGCCCCAGCATTTT	CASSIAQGAYSNQPQHF
TRBV6-6	17	TRBJ1-3	NA	TRBD1	TGTGCCAGCAGTCCCGGACAGGCCCCGAGCTCTGGAAACACCATATATTTT	CASSPGQAPSSGNTIYF
TRBV19	15	TRBJ1-5	NA	TRBD1	TGTGCCAGTAGGGAGGGACAGGGGGTGAGGCAGCCCCAGCATTTT	CASREGQGVRQPQHF
TRBV10-1	16	TRBJ2-1	NA	NA	TGCGCCAGCAGTACAAGACAGCCTTCATCCTACAATGAGCAGTTCTTC	CASSTRQPSSYNEQFF
TRBV29-1	15	TRBJ2-5	NA	TRBD1	TGCAGCGTTGCAGGGGGGACAGGGGGTGGAGAGACCCAGTACTTC	CSVAGGTGGGETQYF
TRBV4-1	14	TRBJ2-7	many	NA	TGCGCCAGCAGCCAAAAGGGACAATACTACGAGCAGTACTTC	CASSQKGQYYEQYF
TRBV28	13	TRBJ2-5	NA	NA	TGTGCCAGCAGCCGGCGGTCGCAAGAGACCCAGTACTTC	CASSRRSQETQYF
TRBV19	16	TRBJ2-3	NA	NA	TGTGCCAGTAGTCCGAGGCTTCCTACAGGGTTCGGCACGCAGTATTTT	CASSPRLPTGFGTQYF
TRBV6-5	15	TRBJ1-6	NA	TRBD1	TGTGCCAGCAGCGACAGGGACGCCTATAATTCACCCCTCCACTTT	CASSDRDAYNSPLHF
TRBV30	13	TRBJ1-1	NA	TRBD1	TGTGCCTATAAAGACAGGGGGAACACTGAAGCTTTCTTT	CAYKDRGNTEAFF
TRBV4-3	16	TRBJ1-6	NA	NA	TGCGCCAGCAGCCGCCAACAGGACGTCTATAATTCACCCCTCCACTTT	CASSRQQDVYNSPLHF
TRBV30	13	TRBJ1-6	NA	NA	TGTGCCTGGAGGAACACAGGGAATTCACCCCTCCACTTT	CAWRNTGNSPLHF
TRBV7-3	15	TRBJ1-1	NA	NA	TGTGCCAGCAGCTTAACTGGAAGGGAGGACACTGAAGCTTTCTTT	CASSLTGREDTEAFF
TRBV3-1/TRBV3-2	15	TRBJ1-2	NA	TRBD1	TGTGCCAGCAGCCAAGAAAACAGGGGGTGGTATGGCTACACCTTC	CASSQENRGWYGYTF
TRBV7-9	17	TRBJ2-7	NA	TRBD2	TGTGCCAGCAGCTTAGGAGGGACTAGCGGCTTTTCCTACGAGCAGTACTTC	CASSLGGTSGFSYEQYF
TRBV3-1/TRBV3-2	14	TRBJ2-4	NA	NA	TGTGCCAGCAGCCAAGGCGGAGATGTAGACATTCAGTACTTC	CASSQGGDVDIQYF
TRBV12-3/TRBV12-4	11	TRBJ1-2	NA	NA	TGTGCCAGCAGTTCGGGTGGAGGCTACACCTTC	CASSSGGGYTF
TRBV19	14	TRBJ2-7	NA	NA	TGTGCCAGTAGTATCGGCAGGGACTCCTACGAGCAGTACTTC	CASSIGRDSYEQYF
TRBV7-9	14	TRBJ2-1	NA	TRBD1	TGTGCCAGCAGCCCGGGACAGATCTTCAATGAGCAGTTCTTC	CASSPGQIFNEQFF
TRBV4-1	17	TRBJ2-1	NA	TRBD2	TGCGCCAGCAGCCAAGGCATCCTAGCGGGGGTTCACAATGAGCAGTTCTTC	CASSQGILAGVHNEQFF
TRBV7-9	16	TRBJ2-7	NA	TRBD1	TGTGCCAGCAGTCAAGTTGTGACAGGGCTAGCCTACGAGCAGTACTTC	CASSQVVTGLAYEQYF
TRBV5-1	13	TRBJ1-2	NA	TRBD1	TGCGCCAGCAGCCGTGGGACAGGGGATGGCTACACCTTC	CASSRGTGDGYTF
TRBV4-3	17	TRBJ1-2	NA	NA	TGCGCCAGCAGCCCTTCTGGGGCAGGACCTGCTAACTATGGCTACACCTTC	CASSPSGAGPANYGYTF
TRBV3-1/TRBV3-2	15	TRBJ1-1	NA	TRBD1	TGTGCCAGCAGCCAAGAGGGGACAGGGGTCACTGAAGCTTTCTTT	CASSQEGTGVTEAFF
TRBV3-1/TRBV3-2	17	TRBJ2-3	large	TRBD2	TGTGCCAGCAGCCAACCCCCCGGGGGGGGCAGCACAGATACGCAGTATTTT	CASSQPPGGGSTDTQYF
TRBV7-9	13	TRBJ1-1	NA	TRBD1	TGTGCCAGCAGCCCAGGACAGGGCACTGAAGCTTTCTTT	CASSPGQGTEAFF
TRBV12-3/TRBV12-4	13	TRBJ1-6	NA	NA	TGTGCCAGCAGGGACGACAGAAATTCACCCCTCCACTTT	CASRDDRNSPLHF
TRBV7-9	13	TRBJ2-7	NA	TRBD2	TGTGCCAGCAGCTTACTCACTAGCGGCGAGCAGTACTTC	CASSLLTSGEQYF
TRBV7-3	15	TRBJ1-1	NA	NA	TGTGCCAGCAGCTTAACAGGGGAACTGTACACTGAAGCTTTCTTT	CASSLTGELYTEAFF
TRBV7-8	15	TRBJ1-6	NA	TRBD1	TGTGCCAGCAGCTTTTCGAGACAGGGGGGTTCACCCCTCCACTTT	CASSFSRQGGSPLHF
TRBV9	17	TRBJ2-7	NA	TRBD2	TGTGCCAGCAGCGCTACCCCGGGACTAGCGGGGGGAGGCGAGCAGTACTTC	CASSATPGLAGGGEQYF
TRBV5-4	13	TRBJ2-7	NA	TRBD1	TGTGCCAGCAGCTTCAGGGGGCCCAACGAGCAGTACTTC	CASSFRGPNEQYF